The 10 T cell receptor beta chains in this list originate from one sample, sequenced in a study of regulatory T cells in long-lasting Graves disease. In building TCR beta libraries, iRepertoire HTBI primers were used together with Arm-PCR of CDR3 regions. TCRdb recomputed calls from the multiplex PCR reads with MiXCR, one row per CDR3 protein. The table lists a few hundred thousand distinct CDR3 sequences, roughly 17% of them singletons. Regarding time point: newly diagnosed GD, antithyroid drugs for less than 3 months. Generation of the TCR library employed RNA extracted from PBMCs. Separately, the same data were catalogued under a study of T cells in Graves' hyperthyroidism and ophthalmopathy.

The sequencing used peripheral blood mononuclear cells (PBMCs), collected at new diagnosis, from a patient treated with antithyroid drugs. These receptors were collected from a woman in her late teens or twenties with Graves disease.

The table lists this clonotype with a few counts. V gene TRBV30 combines with J gene TRBJ1-1, with 7 bases that match TRBD1. Germline loops: CDR1 GTSNPN, CDR2 SVGIG (reference sequence). CDR3 length equals 17 residues. The junction had 13 bases not matched to a gene; V was cut back by 3 bases and J by 0 bases. The DNA of the CDR3 is TGTGCCTGGAGCACTCTGGGACAGCGGATGATGAACACTGAAGCTTTCTTT. Its translation: CAWSTLGQRMMNTEAFF.

Many counts were recorded for this clonotype. The chain uses TRBV11-2 and TRBJ2-7, with 8 bases that match TRBD2. This CDR3 has 15 amino acids. The V segment lost 5 bases and the J segment 2 bases; nucleotides outside the gene matches: 8. Germline values: CDR1 SGHAT, CDR2 FQNNGV. In DNA, the CDR3 is TGTGCCAGCAGCGACATGCCGGGGGGGCCCTACGAGCAGTACTTC. Its translation is CASSDMPGGPYEQYF. Full variable domain (outside the CDR3, taken from reference TRBV11-2 and TRBJ2-7): EAGVAQSPRYKIIEKRQSVAFWCNPISGHATLYWYQQILGQGPKLLIQFQNNGVVDDSQLPKDRFSAERLKGVDSTLKIQPAKLEDSAVYLCASSDMPGGPYEQYFGPGTRLTVT.

This clonotype was observed at least ten times. The CDR3: CSGVSGRSYNEQFF. For the CDR3, the DNA is TGCAGTGGGGTTAGCGGGAGATCCTACAATGAGCAGTTCTTC. V gene TRBV20-1 combines with J gene TRBJ2-1; 9 nucleotides align to TRBD2. This CDR3 has 14 residues. With 7 bases clipped from V and 1 base from J, the junction kept 5 bases outside the gene matches. Germline V gene sequence: CDR1 DFQATT, CDR2 SNEGSKA (reference sequence).

This rearrangement joins TRBV9 to TRBJ2-1, with 9 bases lining up with TRBD2. The CDR3 has 16 amino acids. Germline V gene data show CDR1 as SGDLS and CDR2 as YYNGEE. Unmatched junction bases numbered 4, after V lost 0 bases and J lost 3 bases. This CDR3 is CASSVDPSGVYNEQFF. In nucleotides, the CDR3 is TGTGCCAGCAGCGTAGATCCTAGCGGGGTCTACAATGAGCAGTTCTTC.

The V and J genes are TRBV18 and TRBJ1-3; D call uncertain. CDR1 and CDR2 from the germline V gene are KGHSH and LQKENI. The CDR3 is made up of 15 amino acids. V shed 3 bases and J shed 1 base, with 10 bases lying between them. CDR3 bases: TGTGCCAGCTCACCGTTCGAGGGTTCTGGAAACACCATATATTTT. Translating gives CASSPFEGSGNTIYF. The full variable domain, its missing parts supplied by reference TRBV18 and TRBJ1-3, is NAGVMQNPRHLVRRRGQEARLRCSPMKGHSHVYWYRQLPEEGLKFMVYLQKENIIDESGMPKERFSAEFPKEGPSILRIQQVVRGDSAAYFCASSPFEGSGNTIYFGEGSWLTVV.

This clonotype appeared many times. The chain carries TRBV28 and TRBJ2-3, with 7 nucleotides matching TRBD2. V trimming: 6 bases; J trimming: 5 bases; junction bases outside the gene matches: 2. The CDR3 length is 12 residues. CDR1 is MDHEN, CDR2 SYDVKM, per germline. In nucleotides, the CDR3 is TGTGCCAGCAGCGTAGCGGGAGATACGCAGTATTTT. Its protein product is CASSVAGDTQYF.

Many counts were recorded for this clonotype. The V and J genes are TRBV28 and TRBJ2-1, with a weak D call TRBD2 (5 bases). The germline V and J ends were trimmed by 3 bases and 6 bases, with 15 bases remaining between them. The CDR3 is 15 amino acids. Germline V gene sequence: CDR1 MDHEN, CDR2 SYDVKM. CDR3 sequence: CASSFRGGRGNEQFF. The CDR3 region has the DNA TGTGCCAGCAGTTTTAGAGGTGGGAGAGGCAATGAGCAGTTCTTC. The full variable domain, rest sourced from reference TRBV28 and TRBJ2-1, is DVKVTQSSRYLVKRTGEKVFLECVQDMDHENMFWYRQDPGLGLRLIYFSYDVKMKEKGDIPEGYSVSREKKERFSLILESASTNQTSMYLCASSFRGGRGNEQFFGPGTRLTVL.

The rearrangement links TRBV6-4 to TRBJ2-1; 7 bases are shared with TRBD2. The germline CDR1 and CDR2 sequences are MRHNA and SNTAGT. This CDR3 contains 15 residues. The V segment lost 6 bases and the J segment 5 bases; nucleotides outside the gene matches: 10. The CDR3 here is CASSRTSFFDNEQFF. DNA of the CDR3: TGTGCCAGCAGCCGGACTAGTTTTTTTGACAATGAGCAGTTCTTC.

This clonotype was found many times. The rearrangement joins TRBV24-1 to TRBJ2-1; TRBD2 matches at 9 bases. Germline trimming cut 8 bases from V and 6 bases from J; bases unmatched to any gene: 10. This CDR3 contains 15 residues. Looked up from germline, CDR1 is KGHDR and CDR2 is SFDVKD. The CDR3 coding sequence is TGTGCCACCAACTCAGCTAGCGGGGACCTCAATGAGCAGTTCTTC. Translating it yields CATNSASGDLNEQFF.

This clonotype was recorded many times. The chain employs TRBV20-1 and TRBJ1-2; maybe TRBD1 (5 bases). Trimming left V 0 bases short and J 2 bases short, with 10 bases between. Germline lookup yields CDR1 DFQATT and CDR2 SNEGSKA (reference sequence). The CDR3 has 14 residues. CDR3 loop: CSARDFGGNYGYTF. As DNA, the CDR3 is TGCAGTGCTAGAGATTTTGGGGGAAACTATGGCTACACCTTC.